This entry concerns a single T cell receptor beta chain. The sample holds a few counts of this clonotype. The antigen it recognizes is unknown. Base qualities are not recorded, but no much larger clone differs from it by a single base. The germline ends are 16 bases apart after V is trimmed by 6 bases and J by 4 bases. From its cysteine to its phenylalanine, the CDR3 spans 14 amino acids. Only the CDR3 part of the read is kept: 42 bases, read in frame from the first base. Sequences SNHLY (CDR1) and FYNNEI (CDR2) are obtained from the germline V gene. The data belong to a study of response to subunit inactivated influenza vaccine (dated by TCRdb to between 2018 and 2020). Broadly, across the study: Deep quantitative T cell receptor repertoire profiling was used in the study to track responses to a trivalent subunit inactivated influenza vaccine. Study-wide findings and limitations: The authors suggested that each seasonal influenza vaccination may recruit only a limited number of new T cells.

The library was made by RT-PCR. TCRdb names Illumina HiSeq 2500 as the instrument used. TCRdb reanalyzed the raw reads on its own, using fastp at Q25 for trimming and MiXCR for clone calling, and kept in-frame beta chains. CDR3 protein duplicates are merged, each entry listing the most common genes and DNA. The sample table records more than 450,000 distinct CDR3 sequences; 6% to 9% of these occur just once. Around 13% of the sample belongs to the ten largest clones. This TCR was sampled from a man between 50 and 75 years old who received an inactivated influenza vaccine. Donor details come from another sample of the same person, matched by shared clones. Recombination linked TRBV2 to TRBJ2-7; TRBD1 is possibly the D segment (6 matching bases). Specimen: PBMCs from blood, collected less than 30 months after vaccination. The CDR3 corresponds to CASSPEGELYEQYF. DNA sequence: TGTGCCAGCAGCCCCGAGGGGGAGCTTTACGAGCAGTACTTC.